The TCR beta chain described here comes from a study of blood T cell repertoires in COVID-19. Study overall: Spain, Italy and the United States supplied samples that represented acute and convalescent COVID-19. PBMCs, B-cell-depleted T cells, or T cells provided the cDNA or gDNA that made up the material.

Trimming took off 5 bases at V and 0 bases at J, with 14 bases between the two ends. CDR1 is LNHDA, CDR2 SQIVND, per germline (reference sequence). CDR3 size: 16 residues. Per the original data handling: Counts of nucleated cells, estimated from reference gene primer amplification, were obtained. Profiled with immunoSEQ multiplex PCR; TCRdb holds only in-frame clones, not every one. Clone size and the V and J calls come from that table; the DNA yielded D and trimming. Found here are about 130,000 clones, less than 90% of them singletons; the top ten hold roughly an eighth. This chain joins TRBV19 and TRBJ2-1, with D possibly TRBD2 on 5 matching bases. The clonotype originates from a woman in her 30s who had recovered from COVID-19. Sequencing input: peripheral blood. The CDR3 DNA is TGTGCCAGTAGTTTCCAAGCGGTAAGCTCCTACAATGAGCAGTTCTTC. Protein product: CASSFQAVSSYNEQFF.